The 18 T cell receptor beta chains reported below all come from one sample, sequenced in a study of T cells in Graves' hyperthyroidism and ophthalmopathy. TCR beta CDR3 region amplification was performed from RNA transcripts. The TCR CDR3 was amplified in a first-round RT-PCR using the HTBI primer set. One entry per CDR3 protein results from TCRdb running MiXCR on the multiplex PCR reads. Among 600,000 to 900,000 distinct CDR3 sequences listed, about 15% were seen once. The sample consisted of blood. Receptors originate from a man aged 18 to 30 with Graves' hyperthyroidism.

The V and J genes are TRBV3-1 and TRBJ1-5, with D uncertain. Germline V gene data show CDR1 as LGHDT and CDR2 as YNNKEL (reference sequence). V was pared by 2 bases and J by 5 bases, with 4 bases between. This CDR3 is 12 amino acids long. This CDR3 is CASSQPDQPQHF. The CDR3, as DNA: TGTGCCAGCAGCCAACCGGATCAGCCCCAGCATTTT.

Ten or more counts support this clonotype. V and J are TRBV28 and TRBJ2-3, with D possibly matching TRBD1 (6 bases). CDR1 MDHEN and CDR2 SYDVKM come from the germline V gene. Trimming took 6 bases from V and 10 from J, leaving 20 bases between them. The CDR3 contains 14 residues. In DNA, the CDR3 is TGTGCCAGCAGGTCCGGGACACCACACACGGCGCAGTATTTT. Its translation: CASRSGTPHTAQYF. Supplemented by reference TRBV28 and TRBJ2-3, the full variable domain reads DVKVTQSSRYLVKRTGEKVFLECVQDMDHENMFWYRQDPGLGLRLIYFSYDVKMKEKGDIPEGYSVSREKKERFSLILESASTNQTSMYLCASRSGTPHTAQYFGPGTRLTVL.

As concerns this clonotype: This may be a read error, as it is one base from a much larger clone. This sequence joins TRBV28 and TRBJ2-3; 9 nucleotides line up with TRBD2. Germline lookup yields CDR1 MDHEN and CDR2 SYDVKM. V lost 7 bases and J lost 3; bases outside the gene matches: 5. CDR3 length equals 14 residues. The CDR3 DNA follows: TGTGCCAGCACCAGCGGGAGGTGTACAGATACGCAGTATTTT. This sequence encodes CASTSGRCTDTQYF.

In this sample, this clonotype turned up many times. The V gene is TRBV11-2, the J gene TRBJ2-1; D unresolved. V was clipped by 2 bases and J by 1 base, with 12 bases between them. CDR3 length equals 16 residues. Germline values: CDR1 SGHAT, CDR2 FQNNGV. CDR3 sequence reads: CASSLQWAQSYNEQFF. The CDR3 DNA reads TGTGCCAGCAGCTTACAATGGGCTCAGTCCTACAATGAGCAGTTCTTC. Using reference TRBV11-2 and TRBJ2-1 for the parts outside the CDR3, the full variable domain is EAGVAQSPRYKIIEKRQSVAFWCNPISGHATLYWYQQILGQGPKLLIQFQNNGVVDDSQLPKDRFSAERLKGVDSTLKIQPAKLEDSAVYLCASSLQWAQSYNEQFFGPGTRLTVL.

This clonotype was found many times. The chain combines TRBV27 with TRBJ1-4, with 10 bases that match TRBD1. Germline V gene sequence: CDR1 MNHEY, CDR2 SMNVEV (reference sequence). The CDR3 is 17 amino acids. The V and J ends lost 7 bases and 2 bases, in that order; junction bases with no gene match: 10. CDR3 residues: CASTTIGTGATNEKLFF. The CDR3 DNA follows: TGTGCCAGCACCACCATAGGGACAGGGGCTACTAATGAAAAACTGTTTTTT.

CDR3 loop: CASSQDTTVSGNTIYF. The DNA for the CDR3 is TGTGCCAGCAGCCAAGATACGACAGTGTCTGGAAACACCATATATTTT. This rearrangement joins TRBV14 to TRBJ1-3, with a possible D match to TRBD1 (5 bases). V lost 0 bases and J lost 1, with 10 bases in between. Germline V gene lookup returns CDR1 SGHDN and CDR2 FVKESK. This CDR3 is 16 amino acids long.

In the case of this clonotype: A much bigger clone sits one base away, suggesting this may be a read error. CDR3 sequence (DNA): TGTGCCAGCAGTCAGGGCAGCTTCTCCTACAATGAGCAGTTCTTC. It specifies CASSQGSFSYNEQFF. The gene calls are TRBV28 and TRBJ2-1, with D maybe TRBD1 (5 bases). The CDR3 is made up of 15 amino acids. Trimming cost V 5 bases and J 0 bases, with 11 bases left between them. CDR1 MDHEN and CDR2 SYDVKM come from the germline V gene.

Worth noting for this clonotype: A much larger clonotype is one base distant, so this may be a read error. As DNA, the CDR3 is TGCAGTCCTCAGACAGGGGGGGTGAGCGGGGCCAACGTCCTGACTTTC. Its protein is CSPQTGGVSGANVLTF. The genes are TRBV20-1 and TRBJ2-6; 9 nucleotides agree with TRBD1. This CDR3 is built from 16 residues. Trimming removed 8 bases from V and 4 bases from J; junction bases left unmatched: 12. The germline gives CDR1 DFQATT, CDR2 SNEGSKA (reference sequence).

This clonotype was seen a handful of times. The CDR3 DNA reads TGTGCCAGTAGTATCGGCCCAGGGGTAACAGATACGCAGTATTTT. Its protein is CASSIGPGVTDTQYF. This chain links TRBV19 with TRBJ2-3; possible D gene TRBD1, 6 bases. V was trimmed by 3 bases and J by 3 bases, leaving 13 bases between them. Germline CDR1 reads LNHDA; CDR2 reads SQIVND (reference sequence). The CDR3 length is 15 residues.

In its sample, this clonotype was seen many times. V usage is TRBV28 and J usage is TRBJ2-4; D unclear. Germline CDR1 MDHEN, CDR2 SYDVKM. The CDR3 runs to 16 residues. Between the trimmed V and J ends, which lost 0 bases and 0 bases, there was a span of 9 bases. CDR3 nucleotide sequence: TGTGCCAGCAGTTTATGGCCGGACCTAGCCAAAAACATTCAGTACTTC. It encodes CASSLWPDLAKNIQYF.

This rearrangement joins TRBV24-1 to TRBJ2-7; D remains ambiguous. The V gene lost 3 bases and the J gene lost 6 bases, with 8 bases spanning the gap. This CDR3 is built from 12 residues. CDR1 is KGHDR and CDR2 is SFDVKD in the germline V gene. The CDR3 protein is CATSDSMSEQYF. In DNA form, the CDR3 reads TGTGCCACCAGTGATAGTATGTCCGAGCAGTACTTC.

This clonotype was seen at least ten times. This chain joins TRBV20-1 and TRBJ2-7; 7 bases map to TRBD2. Looked up from germline, CDR1 is DFQATT and CDR2 is SNEGSKA (reference sequence). This CDR3 spans 15 amino acids. J gave up 5 bases and V 4 bases, and 14 bases lay outside the gene matches. The CDR3 DNA follows: TGCAGTGCTAACGCGGGAGTACTAACGTTTGACGAGCAGTACTTC. Its protein is CSANAGVLTFDEQYF.

The CDR3 loop is CASSGGLDYNEQFF. CDR3 coding DNA: TGTGCCAGCAGTGGAGGCCTGGACTACAATGAGCAGTTCTTC. The rearrangement uses TRBV7-6 and TRBJ2-1; possibly TRBD2 for D (5 bases). Germline values: CDR1 SGHVS, CDR2 FNYEAQ. The CDR3 covers 14 residues. V was cut by 6 bases and J by 3 bases, with 12 bases left in between.

V is TRBV6-1 and J is TRBJ2-1; TRBD2 matches 7 bases. The CDR3 covers 16 residues. In germline, CDR1 is MNHNS, CDR2 SASEGT. Germline trimming cut 6 bases from V and 8 bases from J; bases unmatched to any gene: 16. CDR3 in DNA: TGTGCCAGCAGGGGGGTGGATAGCGGGTGGAACCATGAGCAGTTCTTC. It yields the protein CASRGVDSGWNHEQFF.

This chain links TRBV20-1 with TRBJ2-3; a possible D gene is TRBD2 (5 bases). Germline V gene lookup returns CDR1 DFQATT and CDR2 SNEGSKA (reference sequence). The CDR3 is 13 amino acids. The V gene lost 0 bases and the J gene lost 6 bases, with 10 bases spanning the gap. The CDR3 nucleotides read TGCAGTGCTAGAGAACTAGTTCGTGATACGCAGTATTTT. Its translation is CSARELVRDTQYF.

The CDR3 DNA follows: TGTGCCACCAGTGATTTCCCCAACTCCTACGAGCAGTACTTC. Amino acids: CATSDFPNSYEQYF. The rearrangement joins TRBV24-1 to TRBJ2-7; D remains ambiguous. CDR1 KGHDR and CDR2 SFDVKD come from the germline V gene. The CDR3 runs 14 residues. V lost 1 base and J lost 0, with 6 bases in between.

The chain carries TRBV6-1 and TRBJ1-5; 11 bases line up with TRBD1. The V and J ends lost 7 bases and 7 bases, in that order; junction bases with no gene match: 9. The CDR3 totals 15 residues. Germline values: CDR1 MNHNS, CDR2 SASEGT. The CDR3 here is CASTRGQGAGQPQHF. CDR3 bases: TGTGCCAGCACCCGAGGACAGGGGGCCGGGCAGCCCCAGCATTTT.

The chain has TRBV7-9 and TRBJ1-2; the D gene is possibly TRBD1 (6 bases). Germline V gene lookup returns CDR1 SEHNR and CDR2 FQNEAQ (reference sequence). This CDR3 is built from 14 residues. The V end lost 6 bases, the J end lost 4 bases, and 15 bases lay between the germline ends. This CDR3 reads CASSTSDSLYGYTF. CDR3 coding DNA: TGTGCCAGCAGTACCTCGGACAGCCTCTATGGCTACACCTTC.